These T cell receptor beta chains were read from a single sample in a study of cytomegalovirus exposure and HLA in healthy donors. The table came from immunoSEQ multiplex PCR; TCRdb's copy has only in-frame clones and leaves some out. The sample records 210,000 or so clones, about 83% being singletons. The specimen sequenced was PBMCs. Receptors were obtained from a girl aged 5-17 years in good health and CMV-seronegative. The CDR3 runs from the conserved cysteine through the conserved F or W. Each record gives: V gene, D gene, clone size, J gene, CDR3 DNA, CDR3 protein. The D gene is left open where the match is weak. The size entry is marked missing in some rows and otherwise reads once, few, many or a size class.

>TRBV5-6|TRBD2|-|TRBJ2-7
TGTGCCTCTCAAGGACTAGCGGGAGTGAACGAGCAGTACTTC
CASQGLAGVNEQYF
>TRBV28|TRBD1|once|TRBJ1-2
TGTGCCAGCAGGGGGAGGGACAGGGTCTATGGCTACACCTTC
CASRGRDRVYGYTF
>TRBV5-1|-|-|TRBJ2-1
TGCGCCAGCAGCTTGGGGGGGGGCCCTGTGGATGAGCAGTTCTTC
CASSLGGGPVDEQFF
>TRBV2|-|-|TRBJ2-2
TGTGCCAGCAGTGAAGGACAGAAGAACACCGGGGAGCTGTTTTTT
CASSEGQKNTGELFF
>TRBV29-1|TRBD2|-|TRBJ2-1
TGCAGCCCCCTCCCTCTAGCGGGGTCCTACAATGAGCAGTTCTTC
CSPLPLAGSYNEQFF
>TRBV5-8|-|few|TRBJ1-3
TGTGCCAGCAGCTCATTACTGAACACCATATATTTT
CASSSLLNTIYF
>TRBV27|TRBD1|-|TRBJ2-7
TGTGCCAGCAGCACCGGGACAGGCTCCTACGAGCAGTACTTC
CASSTGTGSYEQYF
>TRBV7-9|-|-|TRBJ1-2
TGTGCCAGCAGCTTAGCCCTGGGGCTCTATGGCTACACCTTC
CASSLALGLYGYTF
>TRBV18|-|-|TRBJ1-1
TGTGCCAGCTCACCCGGGTCGAACACTGAAGCTTTCTTT
CASSPGSNTEAFF
>TRBV28|TRBD1|-|TRBJ1-6
TGTGCCAGCCTCAACCGGGACAGGGTTAAGGATTCACCCCTCCACTTT
CASLNRDRVKDSPLHF
>TRBV19|-|-|TRBJ2-3
TGTGCCAGTAGTATGGCGAAGGAGGGGTTGAGGGGTACGCAGTATTTT
CASSMAKEGLRGTQYF
>TRBV27|TRBD1|-|TRBJ1-4
TGTGCCAGCAGTTCTCGACAGGGGTTGAGTGAAAAACTGTTTTTT
CASSSRQGLSEKLFF
>TRBV11-2|TRBD2|-|TRBJ2-3
TGTGCCAGCAGCCCGACTAGCGGGGTTGGCACAGATACGCAGTATTTT
CASSPTSGVGTDTQYF
>TRBV28|-|-|TRBJ1-6
TGTGCCAGCAGTTTAGAGGCCGGTAATTCACCCCTCCACTTT
CASSLEAGNSPLHF
>TRBV11-2|TRBD1|-|TRBJ1-1
TGTGCCAGCAGCTGGGACAGGGGGATGGCTGAAGCTTTCTTT
CASSWDRGMAEAFF
>TRBV30|-|-|TRBJ1-5
TGTGCCTGGAGTGTACGTCGGCCAGGGGGCAATCAGCCCCAGCATTTT
CAWSVRRPGGNQPQHF
>TRBV6-4|-|many|TRBJ1-1
TGTGCCAGCAGTGAGAGGGAAGGAGCTGAAGCTTTCTTT
CASSEREGAEAFF
>TRBV25-1|-|once|TRBJ1-4
TGTGCCAGCAGTACACGGGGCCTCGGGAGGGATGAAAAACTGTTTTTT
CASSTRGLGRDEKLFF
>TRBV27|-|-|TRBJ1-2
TGTGCCAGCAGTTTATCGCAGGGCTACTATGGCTACACCTTC
CASSLSQGYYGYTF
>TRBV18|-|-|TRBJ1-1
TGTGCCAGCTCACCACCCCAACAGCTCACTGAAGCTTTCTTT
CASSPPQQLTEAFF
>TRBV25-1|-|-|TRBJ2-3
TGTGCCGATGGGGGACTTTATCACACAGATACGCAGTATTTT
CADGGLYHTDTQYF
>TRBV6-1|TRBD2|-|TRBJ2-1
TGTGCCAGCAGTGACGAGCTAGCGGGGGCTCTCACCTCCTACAATGAGCAGTTCTTC
CASSDELAGALTSYNEQFF
>TRBV9|-|once|TRBJ1-3
TGTGCCAGCAGCGCCAGGGGACCCTCTGGAAACACCATATATTTT
CASSARGPSGNTIYF
>TRBV2|TRBD2|-|TRBJ2-5
TGTGCCAGCAGCCTTACCGGGACTAGCGTTGAGACCCAGTACTTC
CASSLTGTSVETQYF
>TRBV19|-|-|TRBJ1-1
TGTGCCAGTAGTTTGACAGGAGACACTGAAGCTTTCTTT
CASSLTGDTEAFF
>TRBV6-5|-|-|TRBJ2-1
TGTGCCAGCAGCCGTAGCTCCAATGAGCAGTTCTTC
CASSRSSNEQFF
>TRBV7-3|-|-|TRBJ2-5
TGTGCCAGCAGCTTATCCCGGGGGCAGGGGGAGCAGTACTTC
CASSLSRGQGEQYF
>TRBV6-5|-|-|TRBJ2-1
TGTGCCAGCAGTTACGTTAAGAGCTCCTACAATGAGCAGTTCTTC
CASSYVKSSYNEQFF
>TRBV27|TRBD2|-|TRBJ2-3
TGTGCCAGCACCTATGGGGGCGGGAGGGCCACAGATACGCAGTATTTT
CASTYGGGRATDTQYF
>TRBV4-2|TRBD2|-|TRBJ2-6
TGTGCCAGCAGCCCCCGGAGGAGCCAGCGGGAAAGCTCTGGGGCCAACGTCCTGACTTTC
CASSPRRSQRESSGANVLTF
>TRBV15|TRBD1|-|TRBJ1-4
TGTGCCACCAGCCAACAGGGGGCTTGGGAAAAACTGTTTTTT
CATSQQGAWEKLFF
>TRBV19|TRBD1|few|TRBJ1-1
TGTGCCAGTAGTATGCGGACAGGAGTGAACACTGAAGCTTTCTTT
CASSMRTGVNTEAFF
>TRBV6-5|-|-|TRBJ2-5
TGTGCCAGCAGTTACGCTGTACGAAATCCAGGGGAGACCCAGTACTTC
CASSYAVRNPGETQYF
>TRBV5-8|TRBD1|-|TRBJ1-5
TGTGCCAGCAGCTTGGGGACAGGGAGTCAGCCCCAGCATTTT
CASSLGTGSQPQHF
>TRBV28|TRBD1|-|TRBJ1-2
TGTGCCAGCAGTCCACCAAGAAACAGGGGGCGAGACTATGGCTACACCTTC
CASSPPRNRGRDYGYTF
>TRBV19|-|-|TRBJ1-1
TGTGCCAGTACCAGGCGCGGGCGGGTCACTGAAGCTTTCTTT
CASTRRGRVTEAFF
>TRBV27|-|few|TRBJ1-5
TGTGCCAGCAGCCCATCACAGGAGATAGGTCAGCCCCAGCATTTT
CASSPSQEIGQPQHF
>TRBV30|-|-|TRBJ1-1
TGTGCCTGGAGTGTATCGCCGGGGACAGAAGCTTTCTTT
CAWSVSPGTEAFF
>TRBV5-1|-|-|TRBJ1-1
TGCGCCAGCAGCTTTGGACAGCAGAACACTGAAGCTTTCTTT
CASSFGQQNTEAFF
>TRBV28|TRBD1|-|TRBJ1-1
TGTGCCGCTAGGGACAGGGTCAAGCTTGAAGCTTTCTTT
CAARDRVKLEAFF
>TRBV15|-|-|TRBJ2-3
TGTGCCACCAGCAGAACTCGGGCCTCCGGGGGTGGGGATACGCAGTATTTT
CATSRTRASGGGDTQYF
>TRBV19|-|-|TRBJ2-7
TGTGCCAGTTCACCTCAGGTTTTCTCCTACGAGCAGTACTTC
CASSPQVFSYEQYF
>TRBV6-5|-|few|TRBJ1-1
TGTGCCAGCAGTTACTCACCATTAGACACTGAAGCTTTCTTT
CASSYSPLDTEAFF
>TRBV7-8|-|-|TRBJ2-7
TGTGCCAGCAGCTTAACGCCAGGGGAAACCTACGAGCAGTACTTC
CASSLTPGETYEQYF
>TRBV27|-|-|TRBJ1-1
TGTGCCAGCAGTTTATCGCAGTACACTGAAGCTTTCTTT
CASSLSQYTEAFF
>TRBV15|TRBD1|once|TRBJ2-5
TGTGCCACCAGCACCCGGACAGGGTACGAGACCCAGTACTTC
CATSTRTGYETQYF
>TRBV30|-|few|TRBJ1-4
TGTGCCTGGAGTGACTATGGACAGTTCTCGACGCTGTTTTTT
CAWSDYGQFSTLFF
>TRBV4-3|TRBD2|-|TRBJ2-5
TGCGCCAGCAGCCCGGGACTAGTGTCAGAGGAGACCCAGTACTTC
CASSPGLVSEETQYF
>TRBV27|-|-|TRBJ1-2
TGTGCCAGCAGTCCTCCTTTCGGGGTGCACTACACCTTC
CASSPPFGVHYTF
>TRBV13|-|-|TRBJ2-1
TGTGCCAGCAGCTTAACGCCAGGGAGGCACAATGAGCAGTTCTTC
CASSLTPGRHNEQFF
>TRBV10-1|-|few|TRBJ1-1
TGCGCCAGCACCAAGGAAAGGATCCCCTGGAGCACTGAAGCTTTCTTT
CASTKERIPWSTEAFF
>TRBV2|-|-|TRBJ1-3
TGTGCCAGCAGTGAACAGCCACAGGGAAGGTCTGGAAACACCATATATTTT
CASSEQPQGRSGNTIYF
>TRBV29-1|TRBD1|-|TRBJ1-5
TGCAGCGCCGGGACAGGGAATCAGCCCCAGCATTTT
CSAGTGNQPQHF
>TRBV19|-|-|TRBJ1-5
TGTGCCAGTAGGACACAGGGATCATATAGCAATCAGCCCCAGCATTTT
CASRTQGSYSNQPQHF
>TRBV12-5|-|-|TRBJ2-1
TGTGCTAGTGGTTTGTACCAGGGATTAGGGGCTGGTGAGCAGTTCTTC
CASGLYQGLGAGEQFF
>TRBV9|TRBD1|-|TRBJ2-7
TGTGCCAGCAGCGTAGAGGGACAGACACCTTACGAGCAGTACTTC
CASSVEGQTPYEQYF
>TRBV19|-|-|TRBJ1-2
TGTGCCAGTAGCGAGGGGGATGTTGGCTACACCTTC
CASSEGDVGYTF
>TRBV28|TRBD2|-|TRBJ2-4
TGTGCCAGCAGTTTGGGACTAGCGCAAAACATTCAGTACTTC
CASSLGLAQNIQYF
>TRBV7-8|TRBD2|once|TRBJ2-2
TGTGCCAGCATCCACGGGGGAGCGGGGGGGACCGGGGAGCTGTTTTTT
CASIHGGAGGTGELFF